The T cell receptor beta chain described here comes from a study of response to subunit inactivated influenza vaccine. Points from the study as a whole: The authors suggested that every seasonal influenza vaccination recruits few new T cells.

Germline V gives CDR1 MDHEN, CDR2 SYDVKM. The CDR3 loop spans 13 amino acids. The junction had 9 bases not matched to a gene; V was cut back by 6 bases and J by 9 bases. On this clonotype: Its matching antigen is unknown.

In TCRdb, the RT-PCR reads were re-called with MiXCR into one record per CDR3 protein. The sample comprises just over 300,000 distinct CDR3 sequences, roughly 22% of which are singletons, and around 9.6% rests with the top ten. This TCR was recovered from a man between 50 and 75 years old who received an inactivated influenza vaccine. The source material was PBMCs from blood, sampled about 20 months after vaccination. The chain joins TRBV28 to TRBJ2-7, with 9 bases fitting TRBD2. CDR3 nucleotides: TGTGCCAGCAGCCTATCGGGACTAGCTTTGCAGTACTTC. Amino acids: CASSLSGLALQYF.